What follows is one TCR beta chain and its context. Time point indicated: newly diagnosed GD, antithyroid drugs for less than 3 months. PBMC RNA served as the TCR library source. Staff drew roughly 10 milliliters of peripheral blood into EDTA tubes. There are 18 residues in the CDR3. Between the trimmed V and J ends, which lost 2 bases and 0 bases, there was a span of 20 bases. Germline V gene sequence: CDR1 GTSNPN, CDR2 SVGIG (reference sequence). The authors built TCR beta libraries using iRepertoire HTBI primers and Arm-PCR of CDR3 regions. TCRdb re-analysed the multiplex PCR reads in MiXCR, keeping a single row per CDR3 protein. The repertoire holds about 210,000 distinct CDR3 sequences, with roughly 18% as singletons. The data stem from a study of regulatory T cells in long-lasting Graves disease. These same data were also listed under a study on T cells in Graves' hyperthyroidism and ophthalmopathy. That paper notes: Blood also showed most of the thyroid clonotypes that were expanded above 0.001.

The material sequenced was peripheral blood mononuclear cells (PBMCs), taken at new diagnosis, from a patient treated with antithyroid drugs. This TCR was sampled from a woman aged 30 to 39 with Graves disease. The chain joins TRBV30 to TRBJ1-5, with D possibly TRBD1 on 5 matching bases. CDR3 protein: CAWSPPIGGWGSNQPQHF. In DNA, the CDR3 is TGTGCCTGGAGTCCGCCCATCGGGGGATGGGGTAGCAATCAGCCCCAGCATTTT. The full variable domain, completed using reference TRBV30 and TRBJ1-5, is SQTIHQWPATLVQPVGSPLSLECTVEGTSNPNLYWYRQAAGRGLQLLFYSVGIGQISSEVPQNLSASRPQDRQFILSSKKLLLSDSGFYLCAWSPPIGGWGSNQPQHFGDGTRLSIL.